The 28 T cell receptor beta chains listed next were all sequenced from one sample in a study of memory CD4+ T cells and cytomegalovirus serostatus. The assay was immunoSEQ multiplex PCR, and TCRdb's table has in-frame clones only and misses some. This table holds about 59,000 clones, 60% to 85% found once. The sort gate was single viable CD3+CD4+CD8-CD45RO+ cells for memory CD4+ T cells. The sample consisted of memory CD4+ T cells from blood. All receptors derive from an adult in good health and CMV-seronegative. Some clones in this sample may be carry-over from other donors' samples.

The CDR3 region has the DNA TGTGCCAGCAGCCCCGGAAGGGGGGCCAAAGGCTACACCTTC. It encodes CASSPGRGAKGYTF. The chain recombines TRBV7-9 with TRBJ1-2, with D perhaps TRBD1 (6 bases). CDR3 length: 14 residues. Germline assignment: CDR1 SEHNR and CDR2 FQNEAQ (reference sequence). With 5 bases removed from V and 8 bases from J, the gap between germline ends came to 18 bases.

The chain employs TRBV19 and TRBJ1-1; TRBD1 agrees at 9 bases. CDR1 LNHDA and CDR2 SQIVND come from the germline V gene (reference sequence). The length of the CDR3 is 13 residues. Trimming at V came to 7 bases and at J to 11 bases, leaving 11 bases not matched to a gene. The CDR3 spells CASTPQGQGEAFF. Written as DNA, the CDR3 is TGTGCCAGTACCCCCCAGGGACAGGGTGAGGCTTTCTTT.

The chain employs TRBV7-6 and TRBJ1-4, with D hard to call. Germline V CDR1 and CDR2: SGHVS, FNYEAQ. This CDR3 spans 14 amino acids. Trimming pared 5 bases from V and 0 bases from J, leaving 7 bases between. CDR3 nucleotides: TGTGCCAGCAGCCCGCTTACAACTAATGAAAAACTGTTTTTT. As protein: CASSPLTTNEKLFF.

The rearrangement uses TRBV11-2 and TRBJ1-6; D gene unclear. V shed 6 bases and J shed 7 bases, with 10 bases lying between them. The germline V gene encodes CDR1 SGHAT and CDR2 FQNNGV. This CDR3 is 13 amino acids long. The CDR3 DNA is TGTGCCAGCAGGCGGACCGAAAATTCACCCCTCCACTTT. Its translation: CASRRTENSPLHF.

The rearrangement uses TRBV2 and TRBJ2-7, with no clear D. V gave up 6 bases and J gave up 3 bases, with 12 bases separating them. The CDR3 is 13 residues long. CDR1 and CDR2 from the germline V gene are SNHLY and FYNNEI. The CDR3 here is CASSAQTHYEQYF. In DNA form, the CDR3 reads TGTGCCAGCAGCGCCCAGACCCACTACGAGCAGTACTTC.

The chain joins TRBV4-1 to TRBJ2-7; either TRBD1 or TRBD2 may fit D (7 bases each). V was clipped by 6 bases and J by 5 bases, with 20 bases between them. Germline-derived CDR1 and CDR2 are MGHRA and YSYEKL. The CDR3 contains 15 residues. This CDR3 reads CASRGRGSQGDEQYF. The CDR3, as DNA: TGCGCCAGCAGGGGGAGGGGGTCTCAGGGGGACGAGCAGTACTTC.

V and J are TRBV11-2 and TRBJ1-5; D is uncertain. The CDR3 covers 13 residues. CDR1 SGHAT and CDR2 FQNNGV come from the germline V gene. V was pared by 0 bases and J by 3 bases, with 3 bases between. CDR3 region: CASSLEPNQPQHF. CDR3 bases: TGTGCCAGCAGCTTAGAACCCAATCAGCCCCAGCATTTT.

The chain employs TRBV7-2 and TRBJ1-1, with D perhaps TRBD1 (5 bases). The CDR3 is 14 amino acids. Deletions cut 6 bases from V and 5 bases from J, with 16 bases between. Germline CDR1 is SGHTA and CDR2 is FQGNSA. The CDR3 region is CASRGSGGLTEAFF. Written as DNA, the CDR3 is TGTGCCAGCAGGGGAAGCGGGGGTCTGACTGAAGCTTTCTTT.

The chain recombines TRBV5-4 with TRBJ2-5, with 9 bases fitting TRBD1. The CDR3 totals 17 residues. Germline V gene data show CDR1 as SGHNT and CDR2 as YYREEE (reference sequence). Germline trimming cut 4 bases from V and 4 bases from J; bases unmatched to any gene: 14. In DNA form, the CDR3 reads TGTGCCAGCAGCACCCGACAGGGGGTGCCTATAGGAGAGACCCAGTACTTC. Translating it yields CASSTRQGVPIGETQYF. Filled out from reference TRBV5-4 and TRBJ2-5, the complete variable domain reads ETGVTQSPTHLIKTRGQQVTLRCSSQSGHNTVSWYQQALGQGPQFIFQYYREEENGRGNFPPRFSGLQFPNYSSELNVNALELDDSALYLCASSTRQGVPIGETQYFGPGTRLLVL.

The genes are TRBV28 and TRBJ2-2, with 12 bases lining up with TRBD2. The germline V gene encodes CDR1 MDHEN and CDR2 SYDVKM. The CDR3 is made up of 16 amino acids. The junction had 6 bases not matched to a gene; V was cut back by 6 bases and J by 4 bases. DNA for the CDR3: TGTGCCAGCAGCAGCTGGGGACTAGCGGGCACCGGGGAGCTGTTTTTT. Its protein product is CASSSWGLAGTGELFF.

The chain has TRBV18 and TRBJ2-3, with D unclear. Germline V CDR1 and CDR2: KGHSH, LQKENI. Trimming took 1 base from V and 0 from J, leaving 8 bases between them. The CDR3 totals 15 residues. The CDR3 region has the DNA TGTGCCAGCTCACCACTCAGCGCTAGCACAGATACGCAGTATTTT. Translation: CASSPLSASTDTQYF.

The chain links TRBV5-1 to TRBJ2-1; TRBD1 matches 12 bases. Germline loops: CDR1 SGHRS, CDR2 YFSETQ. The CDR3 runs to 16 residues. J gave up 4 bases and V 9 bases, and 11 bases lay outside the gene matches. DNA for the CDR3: TGCGCCACTTCGGAACCGGGACAGGGGGCTTACAATGAGCAGTTCTTC. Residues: CATSEPGQGAYNEQFF. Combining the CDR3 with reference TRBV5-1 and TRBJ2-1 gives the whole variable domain KAGVTQTPRYLIKTRGQQVTLSCSPISGHRSVSWYQQTPGQGLQFLFEYFSETQRNKGNFPGRFSGRQFSNSRSEMNVSTLELGDSALYLCATSEPGQGAYNEQFFGPGTRLTVL.

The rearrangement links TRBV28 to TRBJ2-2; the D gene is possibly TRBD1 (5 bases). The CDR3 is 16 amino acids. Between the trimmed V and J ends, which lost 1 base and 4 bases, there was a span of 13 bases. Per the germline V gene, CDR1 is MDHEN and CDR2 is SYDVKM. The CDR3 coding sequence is TGTGCCAGCAGTTTATCTCAGGGTTTCGGCACCGGGGAGCTGTTTTTT. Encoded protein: CASSLSQGFGTGELFF.

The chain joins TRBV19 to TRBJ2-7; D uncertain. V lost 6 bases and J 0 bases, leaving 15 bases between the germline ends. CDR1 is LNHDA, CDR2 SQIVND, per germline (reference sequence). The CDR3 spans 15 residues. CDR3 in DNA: TGTGCCAGTAGGAAAAGAGGTGAGAGCTCCTACGAGCAGTACTTC. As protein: CASRKRGESSYEQYF. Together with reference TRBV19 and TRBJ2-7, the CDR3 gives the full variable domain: DGGITQSPKYLFRKEGQNVTLSCEQNLNHDAMYWYRQDPGQGLRLIYYSQIVNDFQKGDIAEGYSVSREKKESFPLTVTSAQKNPTAFYLCASRKRGESSYEQYFGPGTRLTVT.

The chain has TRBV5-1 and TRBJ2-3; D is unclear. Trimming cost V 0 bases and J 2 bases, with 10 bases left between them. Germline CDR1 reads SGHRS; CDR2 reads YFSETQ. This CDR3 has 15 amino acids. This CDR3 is CASSLEGRHTDTQYF. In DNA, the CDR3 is TGCGCCAGCAGCTTGGAGGGCAGGCACACAGATACGCAGTATTTT.

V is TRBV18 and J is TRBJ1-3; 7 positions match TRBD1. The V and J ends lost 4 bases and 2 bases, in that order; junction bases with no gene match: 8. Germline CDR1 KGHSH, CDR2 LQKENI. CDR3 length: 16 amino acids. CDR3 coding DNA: TGTGCCAGCTCACTGGGACAGCCACTTGCTGGAAACACCATATATTTT. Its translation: CASSLGQPLAGNTIYF.

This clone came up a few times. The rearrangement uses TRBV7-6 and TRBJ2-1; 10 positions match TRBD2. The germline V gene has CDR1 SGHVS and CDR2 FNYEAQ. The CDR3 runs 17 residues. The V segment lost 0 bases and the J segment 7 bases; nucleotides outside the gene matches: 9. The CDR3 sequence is CASSLALSSGGLNEQFF. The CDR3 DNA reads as TGTGCCAGCAGCTTAGCGCTAAGTAGCGGGGGGCTGAATGAGCAGTTCTTC.

The CDR3 nucleotides are TGTGCCAGCACTCACGGGACAGGCAGTAGTGAAGCTTTCTTT. Translating it yields CASTHGTGSSEAFF. The chain has TRBV6-5 and TRBJ1-1, with 8 nucleotides matching TRBD1. Germline CDR1 and CDR2: MNHEY and SVGAGI. There are 14 residues in the CDR3. Germline trimming cut 7 bases from V and 7 bases from J; bases unmatched to any gene: 11.

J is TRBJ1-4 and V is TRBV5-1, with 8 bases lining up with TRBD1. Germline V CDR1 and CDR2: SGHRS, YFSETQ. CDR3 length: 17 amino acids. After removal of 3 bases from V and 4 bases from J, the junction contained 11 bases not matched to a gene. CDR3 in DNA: TGCGCCAGCAGCTCTGGACAGGGCGTAGCGGGTAATGAAAAACTGTTTTTT. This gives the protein CASSSGQGVAGNEKLFF.

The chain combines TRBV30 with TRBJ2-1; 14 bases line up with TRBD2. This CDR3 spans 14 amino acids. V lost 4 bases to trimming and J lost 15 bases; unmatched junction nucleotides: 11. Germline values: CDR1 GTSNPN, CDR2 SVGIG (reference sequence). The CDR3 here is CAWTLMGLAGARFF. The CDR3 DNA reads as TGTGCCTGGACTCTGATGGGACTAGCGGGGGCCCGGTTCTTC.

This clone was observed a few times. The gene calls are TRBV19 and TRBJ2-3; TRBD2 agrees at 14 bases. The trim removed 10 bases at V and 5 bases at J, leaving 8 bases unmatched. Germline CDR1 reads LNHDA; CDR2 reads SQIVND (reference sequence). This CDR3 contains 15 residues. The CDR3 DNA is TGTGCCACTACCCGACTAGCGGGAGGGGGAGATACGCAGTATTTT. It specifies CATTRLAGGGDTQYF.

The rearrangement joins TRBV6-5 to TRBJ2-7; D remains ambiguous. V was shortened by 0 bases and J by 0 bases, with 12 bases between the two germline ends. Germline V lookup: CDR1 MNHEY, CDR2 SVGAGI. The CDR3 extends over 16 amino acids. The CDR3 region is CASSYSNYLSSYEQYF. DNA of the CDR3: TGTGCCAGCAGTTACTCGAACTACCTGAGCTCCTACGAGCAGTACTTC.

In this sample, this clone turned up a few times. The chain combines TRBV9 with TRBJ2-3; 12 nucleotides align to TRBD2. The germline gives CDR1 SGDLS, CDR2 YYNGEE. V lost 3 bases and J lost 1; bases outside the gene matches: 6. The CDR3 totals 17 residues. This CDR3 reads CASSARTSGKRTDTQYF. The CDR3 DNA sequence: TGTGCCAGCAGCGCCCGGACTAGCGGGAAGCGCACAGATACGCAGTATTTT.

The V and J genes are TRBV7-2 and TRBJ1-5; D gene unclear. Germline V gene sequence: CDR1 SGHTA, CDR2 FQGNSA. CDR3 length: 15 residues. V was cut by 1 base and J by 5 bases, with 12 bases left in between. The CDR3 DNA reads TGTGCCAGCAGCTTAGAGGGTTTCGGGTATCAGCCCCAGCATTTT. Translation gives CASSLEGFGYQPQHF.

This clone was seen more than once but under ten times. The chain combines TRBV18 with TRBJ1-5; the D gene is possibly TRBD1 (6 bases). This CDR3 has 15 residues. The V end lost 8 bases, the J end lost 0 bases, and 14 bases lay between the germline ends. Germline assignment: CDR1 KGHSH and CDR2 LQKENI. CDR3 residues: CASASLGGSNQPQHF. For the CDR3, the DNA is TGTGCCAGCGCGTCCTTAGGGGGTAGCAATCAGCCCCAGCATTTT.

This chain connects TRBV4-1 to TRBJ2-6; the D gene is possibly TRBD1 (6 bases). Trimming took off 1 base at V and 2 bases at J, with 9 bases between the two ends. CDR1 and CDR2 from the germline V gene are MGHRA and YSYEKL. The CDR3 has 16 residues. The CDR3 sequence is CASSQGQVAGANVLTF. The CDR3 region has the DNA TGCGCCAGCAGCCAAGGACAGGTCGCTGGGGCCAACGTCCTGACTTTC.

CDR3 protein: CASSFGQANTEAFF. In DNA, the CDR3 is TGTGCCAGCAGTTTTGGACAGGCGAACACTGAAGCTTTCTTT. The V and J genes are TRBV6-5 and TRBJ1-1, with 7 bases matching TRBD1. The CDR3 runs 14 residues. Germline CDR1 reads MNHEY; CDR2 reads SVGAGI. After removal of 4 bases from V and 1 base from J, the junction contained 3 bases not matched to a gene.

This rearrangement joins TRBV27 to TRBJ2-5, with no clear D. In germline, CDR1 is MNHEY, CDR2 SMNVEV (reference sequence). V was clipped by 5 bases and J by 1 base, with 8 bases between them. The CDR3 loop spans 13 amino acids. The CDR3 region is CASSHDTQETQYF. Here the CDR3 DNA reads TGTGCCAGCAGTCACGACACCCAAGAGACCCAGTACTTC.